This TCR beta chain derives from a study of tumor and adjacent non-tumor tissue in lung cancer. The wider study: About 4.17 million productive TCRbeta reads were obtained per sample on average.

CDR1 and CDR2 from the germline V gene are MNHEY and SVGEGT. The CDR3 covers 13 residues. The V gene lost 5 bases and the J gene lost 4 bases, with 12 bases spanning the gap. On this clonotype: What it binds is not known.

The library came from three nested PCR rounds adapted from ARM-PCR protocols. Via MiXCR, TCRdb re-called the multiplex PCR reads, giving one row per CDR3 protein. The sample yields 90,000 to 110,000 distinct CDR3 sequences, approximately 71% seen once. No cell sorting was done before RNA was extracted from the tissue. Study results and caveats: Top 100 clones took a larger repertoire share in normal lung.

This TCR derives from a woman in her sixties or seventies with non-small cell lung cancer. The chain has TRBV6-2 or TRBV6-3 and TRBJ2-7, with D maybe TRBD1 (6 bases). Sequencing used lung tumor tissue. The CDR3 spells CASSGGQLYEQYF. CDR3 DNA sequence: TGTGCCAGCAGTGGCGGACAGCTTTACGAGCAGTACTTC.